The next 3 T cell receptor beta chains were all read from a single sample in a study of shared clonotypes between healthy human individuals. Repertoires were generated with immunoSEQ multiplex PCR, while TCRdb's copy carries only in-frame clones and drops some. The sample lists some 700,000 clones; about 90% were seen once. The source material was memory CD8+ T cells from PBMCs. The subset was: CD45RO+ cells pooled with CCR7-negative TemRA cells. The receptors were sampled from a man aged 18 to 35 in good health. Some clones in this sample may be carry-over from other donors' samples.

The chain employs TRBV6-5 and TRBJ2-7; D may be TRBD1 (5 bases). Trimming left V 5 bases short and J 2 bases short, with 7 bases between. The V gene's germline CDR1 is MNHEY and CDR2 SVGAGI. CDR3 length: 12 amino acids. The CDR3 region is CASSQGPYEQYF. The DNA of the CDR3 is TGTGCCAGCAGTCAGGGCCCCTACGAGCAGTACTTC.

This chain connects TRBV7-8 to TRBJ2-5; the D call may be TRBD1 or TRBD2 (5 bases each). Trimming shortened V by 5 bases and J by 7 bases, and 26 bases separated the two germline ends. The CDR3 is 17 amino acids. Germline loops: CDR1 SGHVS, CDR2 FQNEAQ. The CDR3: CASSEEGRYSGLWTQYF. The CDR3 DNA follows: TGTGCCAGCAGCGAAGAGGGGCGCTACTCGGGGTTATGGACCCAGTACTTC.

The rearrangement uses TRBV11-1 and TRBJ2-2; TRBD2 might be the D (6 bases). The germline CDR1 and CDR2 sequences are SGHAT and FQDESV (reference sequence). The CDR3 has 17 residues. Trimming shortened V by 6 bases and J by 0 bases, and 17 bases separated the two germline ends. CDR3 coding DNA: TGTGCCAGCAGTCGACTGTGGGGAGGCGCGAACACCGGGGAGCTGTTTTTT. Translating it yields CASSRLWGGANTGELFF.